The 32 T cell receptor beta chains presented below share a single source sample, sequenced in a study of CXCR3-negative and CXCR3-positive naive CD8 T cells. All TRB cDNA libraries came from 5' RACE performed with UMI labels. For each CDR3 protein, TCRdb gives one entry from its re-call of the 5' RACE reads, without DNA. This repertoire includes 55,000 to 70,000 distinct CDR3 sequences. Sequencing was done on a sample of memory CD8+ T cells from blood. These receptors were taken from a human donor in good health. Some clones in this sample may be carry-over from other donors' samples.

The genes are TRBV10-2 and TRBJ2-7; absent DNA, TCRdb's TRBD2 call cannot be checked. The germline gives CDR1 WSHSY, CDR2 SAAADI. CDR3 length: 13 residues. Here the CDR3 reads CASSVGSLPEQYF.

V and J are TRBV2 and TRBJ2-3; TCRdb's D call of TRBD2 is untestable without DNA. This CDR3 has 15 amino acids. Germline loops: CDR1 SNHLY, CDR2 FYNNEI. The CDR3 sequence is CASTELAGPTDTQYF.

The chain employs TRBV9 and TRBJ2-5; the TCRdb call, TRBD2, lacks DNA for checking. Germline-derived CDR1 and CDR2 are SGDLS and YYNGEE. This CDR3 contains 15 residues. The chain's CDR3 is CASSVSGSGVETQYF.

J is TRBJ1-1 and V is TRBV7-8; without DNA, the TCRdb call of TRBD1 cannot be checked. CDR1 is SGHVS and CDR2 is FQNEAQ in the germline V gene. There are 16 residues in the CDR3. CDR3 amino acids: CASSLGETGPSTEAFF.

This chain joins TRBV12-3 or TRBV12-4 and TRBJ1-1; with no DNA, the TCRdb D assignment of TRBD1 cannot be verified. There are 13 residues in the CDR3. The CDR3 sequence: CASSQGSHTEAFF.

V is TRBV5-1 and J is TRBJ2-7; TCRdb indicates TRBD1, and absent DNA this call remains unverified. The V gene's germline CDR1 is SGHRS and CDR2 YFSETQ. This CDR3 region has 14 residues. Here the CDR3 reads CASSPGTNSYEQYF. The full variable domain, in which reference TRBV5-1 and TRBJ2-7 provide the parts outside the CDR3, is KAGVTQTPRYLIKTRGQQVTLSCSPISGHRSVSWYQQTPGQGLQFLFEYFSETQRNKGNFPGRFSGRQFSNSRSEMNVSTLELGDSALYLCASSPGTNSYEQYFGPGTRLTVT.

The chain employs TRBV7-9 and TRBJ1-1; the D call of TRBD1 rests on TCRdb alone, since no DNA is present to check it. The length of the CDR3 is 13 residues. Germline assignment: CDR1 SEHNR and CDR2 FQNEAQ (reference sequence). The CDR3 sequence is CASSFDRDSEAFF.

The rearrangement uses TRBV2 and TRBJ2-6. Germline V lookup: CDR1 SNHLY, CDR2 FYNNEI. The CDR3 has 15 residues. The CDR3 sequence is CASSGARSGANVLTF.

This chain links TRBV9 with TRBJ2-3. This CDR3 region has 14 residues. CDR1 and CDR2 (germline): SGDLS, YYNGEE. The CDR3 protein is CASSVSGGADTQYF. Full variable domain (missing parts from reference TRBV9 and TRBJ2-3): DSGVTQTPKHLITATGQRVTLRCSPRSGDLSVYWYQQSLDQGLQFLIQYYNGEERAKGNILERFSAQQFPDLHSELNLSSLELGDSALYFCASSVSGGADTQYFGPGTRLTVL.

V and J are TRBV11-2 and TRBJ2-3; TCRdb's D gene call, TRBD2, goes unchecked for lack of DNA. Germline CDR1 is SGHAT and CDR2 is FQNNGV. The CDR3 spans 16 residues. The CDR3 spells CASSLLAGGPGDTQYF.

The chain combines TRBV7-9 with TRBJ2-1; as DNA is missing, the TRBD2 call by TCRdb cannot be tested. The CDR3 runs to 13 residues. CDR1 and CDR2 (germline): SEHNR, FQNEAQ (reference sequence). The CDR3 sequence: CASSGGLAGEQFF.

The CDR3 reads CASSDVNEQFF. The J gene is TRBJ2-1, the V gene TRBV28. The germline gives CDR1 MDHEN, CDR2 SYDVKM. The CDR3 has 11 amino acids.

This chain's CDR3 is CASSLTGAANTEAFF. The chain uses TRBV7-8 and TRBJ1-1; absent DNA, TCRdb's TRBD1 call cannot be checked. This CDR3 contains 15 residues. Germline-derived CDR1 and CDR2 are SGHVS and FQNEAQ.

The chain recombines TRBV29-1 with TRBJ2-3; as DNA is missing, the TRBD2 call by TCRdb cannot be tested. The CDR3 spans 16 residues. Per germline, CDR1 SQVTM and CDR2 ANQGSEA. CDR3 loop: CSVEAPSGGATDTQYF.

The genes are TRBV27 and TRBJ2-7. The CDR3 is 13 amino acids. Germline CDR1 is MNHEY and CDR2 is SMNVEV (reference sequence). CDR3 sequence reads: CASSVTSSHEQYF.

The chain recombines TRBV6-1 with TRBJ1-5. This CDR3 is built from 16 residues. Germline CDR1 MNHNS, CDR2 SASEGT. The CDR3: CASNSAGGFGGQPQHF.

The chain links TRBV28 to TRBJ2-7; there is no DNA to check the TCRdb D call of TRBD2. This CDR3 is built from 15 residues. CDR1 MDHEN and CDR2 SYDVKM come from the germline V gene. The CDR3 region is CASSPLAGGSYEQYF.

This CDR3 is CASSLEPGTGEGYTF. The rearrangement links TRBV7-2 to TRBJ1-2; no DNA is available, so the TRBD1 call from TCRdb remains unchecked. The CDR3 loop spans 15 amino acids. Germline lookup yields CDR1 SGHTA and CDR2 FQGNSA.

V gene TRBV12-5 combines with J gene TRBJ2-1; TCRdb calls TRBD2, which cannot be checked without DNA. CDR1 is LGHNT, CDR2 FRNRAP, per germline. The CDR3 length is 13 residues. The CDR3 sequence is CASGSSGSYEQFF. Drawing the rest from reference TRBV12-5 and TRBJ2-1, the complete variable domain is DARVTQTPRHKVTEMGQEVTMRCQPILGHNTVFWYRQTMMQGLELLAYFRNRAPLDDSGMPKDRFSAEMPDATLATLKIQPSEPRDSAVYFCASGSSGSYEQFFGPGTRLTVL.

Considering frequency, this clonotype is large (0.1 to 1%). The gene calls are TRBV6-1 and TRBJ2-1; TCRdb's D call of TRBD1 is untestable without DNA. Germline V CDR1 and CDR2: MNHNS, SASEGT. The CDR3 consists of 16 residues. CDR3 amino acids: CASSYEEDRVWIGQFF.

This chain uses TRBV7-2 with TRBJ2-7; TCRdb lists TRBD2, though no DNA is available to test this call. The CDR3 has 14 amino acids. CDR1 is SGHTA and CDR2 is FQGNSA in the germline V gene. This CDR3 is CASSTTGPPYEQYF.

This chain links TRBV7-9 with TRBJ2-1; TCRdb picks TRBD1, but there is no DNA to check that call. The CDR3 totals 16 residues. The germline V gene has CDR1 SEHNR and CDR2 FQNEAQ (reference sequence). The CDR3 loop reads CASSGFHGTLYNEQFF.

CDR3 loop: CASGILRDRMRWETQYF. The chain joins TRBV7-2 to TRBJ2-5; checking the TCRdb D call of TRBD1 is not possible without DNA. CDR1 and CDR2 from the germline V gene are SGHTA and FQGNSA. CDR3 length equals 17 residues.

The J gene is TRBJ2-2, the V gene TRBV2. Germline V gene sequence: CDR1 SNHLY, CDR2 FYNNEI. The CDR3 sequence is 12 residues long. CDR3 region: CATRLLTGELFF.

The V call is TRBV12-3 or TRBV12-4, the J call TRBJ1-2; as DNA is missing, the TRBD1 call by TCRdb cannot be tested. CDR3 length equals 12 residues. CDR3 protein: CASFSGGYGYTF.

The chain combines TRBV7-8 with TRBJ1-3; as DNA is missing, the TRBD1 call by TCRdb cannot be tested. Looked up from germline, CDR1 is SGHVS and CDR2 is FQNEAQ. The CDR3 has 14 residues. The CDR3 spells CASSPTGVGNTIYF.

The rearrangement links TRBV5-1 to TRBJ1-1. The CDR3 covers 14 residues. CDR1 SGHRS and CDR2 YFSETQ come from the germline V gene. CDR3 region: CASSLASGNTEAFF.

This chain joins TRBV7-9 and TRBJ1-5; the D call of TRBD1 rests on TCRdb alone, since no DNA is present to check it. The CDR3 runs to 16 residues. In germline, CDR1 is SEHNR, CDR2 FQNEAQ (reference sequence). CDR3 region: CASSFGPGDSNQPQHF.

The chain uses TRBV20-1 and TRBJ2-5; lacking DNA, the TRBD2 call made by TCRdb goes unchecked. Germline CDR1 is DFQATT and CDR2 is SNEGSKA (reference sequence). This CDR3 contains 17 residues. CDR3 amino acids: CSARDPITLTRGETQYF.

The chain couples TRBV19 to TRBJ2-7. The CDR3 has 14 residues. Germline-derived CDR1 and CDR2 are LNHDA and SQIVND (reference sequence). The CDR3 loop reads CASSILAASHEQYF.

V gene TRBV7-9 combines with J gene TRBJ1-1. The CDR3 extends over 14 amino acids. Germline CDR1 reads SEHNR; CDR2 reads FQNEAQ (reference sequence). The CDR3 reads CASSPNSRNTEAFF. Combining the CDR3 with reference TRBV7-9 and TRBJ1-1 gives the whole variable domain DTGVSQNPRHKITKRGQNVTFRCDPISEHNRLYWYRQTLGQGPEFLTYFQNEAQLEKSRLLSDRFSAERPKGSFSTLEIQRTEQGDSAMYLCASSPNSRNTEAFFGQGTRLTVV.

The chain couples TRBV7-9 to TRBJ2-2. Germline CDR1 and CDR2: SEHNR and FQNEAQ (reference sequence). The CDR3 covers 13 residues. The CDR3 is CASSLALDGELVF.